Shown below are 15 T cell receptor beta chains from a single sample sequenced in a study of T-cell memory formation after mild COVID-19. MiXCR was run by TCRdb on the 5' RACE reads, yielding one entry per CDR3 protein. The sample contains a few hundred thousand distinct CDR3 sequences, about 16% of which appear only once. Material: PBMCs or a T cell subset sorted from them (not recorded which). Source of these receptors: a man aged 18-30 years who had mild COVID-19 (a few samples of this study predate the infection). Cell type and time point are not known.

The genes are TRBV6-5 and TRBJ1-2, with 7 bases fitting TRBD1. The CDR3 loop spans 11 amino acids. The J segment lost 8 bases and the V segment lost 8 bases, leaving 5 bases of the junction unmatched. The germline V gene has CDR1 MNHEY and CDR2 SVGAGI. CDR3 protein: CASRDREGYTF. The CDR3 DNA reads TGTGCCAGCCGAGACAGGGAGGGCTACACCTTC.

In this sample, this clonotype turned up a few times. The rearrangement joins TRBV7-2 to TRBJ2-7, with D perhaps matching TRBD1 or TRBD2 (6 bases each). Trimming pared 5 bases from V and 4 bases from J, leaving 18 bases between. Germline CDR1 reads SGHTA; CDR2 reads FQGNSA. This CDR3 has 15 amino acids. CDR3 DNA: TGTGCCAGCAGCCGCGGGGACACCCTGGGGTACGAGCAGTACTTC. It encodes CASSRGDTLGYEQYF.

This clonotype was counted ten times or more. Written as DNA, the CDR3 is TGTGCCAGCAGGAGAATAGCGAGGGGTATATCAGATACGCAGTATTTT. It is translated as CASRRIARGISDTQYF. This chain connects TRBV6-2 or TRBV6-3 to TRBJ2-3, with D perhaps given as TRBD1 or TRBD2 (5 bases each). The CDR3 has 16 amino acids. Per the germline V gene, CDR1 is MNHEY and CDR2 is SVGEGT. The V and J ends lost 6 bases and 4 bases respectively, with 20 bases between them.

The gene calls are TRBV5-1 and TRBJ2-6; D may be TRBD2 (5 bases). The V and J ends lost 0 bases and 1 base respectively, with 11 bases between them. Germline CDR1 reads SGHRS; CDR2 reads YFSETQ. The CDR3 is made up of 17 amino acids. CDR3 sequence (DNA): TGCGCCAGCAGCTTGGAAGTATCGGGGTCTGGGGCCAACGTCCTGACTTTC. Amino acids: CASSLEVSGSGANVLTF. Full variable domain (remainder filled in from reference TRBV5-1 and TRBJ2-6): KAGVTQTPRYLIKTRGQQVTLSCSPISGHRSVSWYQQTPGQGLQFLFEYFSETQRNKGNFPGRFSGRQFSNSRSEMNVSTLELGDSALYLCASSLEVSGSGANVLTFGAGSRLTVL.

The V and J genes are TRBV19 and TRBJ2-7, with a tentative D call TRBD1 (5 bases). Per the germline V gene, CDR1 is LNHDA and CDR2 is SQIVND (reference sequence). Trimming cost V 3 bases and J 3 bases, with 9 bases left between them. This CDR3 is 13 amino acids long. This chain's CDR3 is CASSIERGYEQYV. The CDR3 nucleotides are TGTGCCAGTAGTATCGAAAGGGGCTACGAGCAGTACGTC.

This chain connects TRBV5-1 to TRBJ1-4; the D gene is possibly TRBD1 (5 bases). This CDR3 contains 17 residues. V lost 3 bases, J lost 0 bases, and 15 bases lay in between. Germline values: CDR1 SGHRS, CDR2 YFSETQ. The CDR3 region is CASSSTDRPATNEKLFF. CDR3 sequence (DNA): TGCGCCAGCAGCTCTACCGACAGACCAGCAACTAATGAAAAACTGTTTTTT.

This clonotype was seen a handful of times. V gene TRBV2 combines with J gene TRBJ2-3; 7 bases align to TRBD2. Germline-derived CDR1 and CDR2 are SNHLY and FYNNEI. Trimming cost V 2 bases and J 0 bases; bases outside gene matches: 11. CDR3 length: 18 amino acids. The CDR3 protein is CASSEMASGSPSTDTQYF. CDR3 bases: TGTGCCAGCAGTGAAATGGCTAGCGGTTCACCTAGCACAGATACGCAGTATTTT.

This clonotype has just a few counts. The chain links TRBV7-2 to TRBJ2-2; possibly TRBD1 or TRBD2 for D (7 bases each). Trimming pared 5 bases from V and 1 base from J, leaving 14 bases between. The CDR3 loop spans 16 amino acids. Germline V gene sequence: CDR1 SGHTA, CDR2 FQGNSA. CDR3 residues: CASSQGGTVNTGELFF. CDR3 DNA: TGTGCCAGCAGCCAGGGGGGGACGGTGAACACCGGGGAGCTGTTTTTT.

This clonotype was counted only a few times. The genes are TRBV19 and TRBJ2-1; D not resolved. CDR1 is LNHDA and CDR2 is SQIVND in the germline V gene (reference sequence). Between the trimmed V and J ends, which lost 10 bases and 0 bases, there was a span of 7 bases. The CDR3 has 12 residues. CDR3 in DNA: TGTGCCACCTCGTCCTCCTACAATGAGCAGTTCTTC. Its protein is CATSSSYNEQFF.

The table lists this clonotype with a few counts. V and J are TRBV7-9 and TRBJ2-5, with 11 bases matching TRBD1. Germline assignment: CDR1 SEHNR and CDR2 FQNEAQ (reference sequence). The CDR3 is 18 amino acids. V was pared by 6 bases and J by 3 bases, with 15 bases of the junction left unmatched. The CDR3 sequence: CASRPPDRGLLVEETQYF. The CDR3 bases are TGTGCCAGCAGGCCTCCGGACAGGGGGCTCCTAGTTGAAGAGACCCAGTACTTC.

The J gene is TRBJ1-6, the V gene TRBV6-1, with D uncertain. CDR1 is MNHNS, CDR2 SASEGT, per germline. V was cut by 6 bases and J by 13 bases, with 4 bases left in between. This CDR3 is 9 amino acids long. The CDR3 DNA is TGTGCCAGCAGCTTTCCCCTCCACTTT. Translated, it gives CASSFPLHF.

This clonotype has only a few counts. The genes are TRBV10-3 and TRBJ2-7; tentative D call: TRBD1 (5 bases). The CDR3 is 13 residues long. Trimming removed 0 bases at V and 5 bases at J, with 8 bases between. The germline gives CDR1 ENHRY, CDR2 SYGVKD. CDR3 coding DNA: TGTGCCATCAGTGAGTCGGTCAGGGACGAGCAGTACGTC. Encoded protein: CAISESVRDEQYV.

The genes are TRBV2 and TRBJ2-1; 7 nucleotides align to TRBD1. Germline lookup yields CDR1 SNHLY and CDR2 FYNNEI. The CDR3 sequence is 14 residues long. V lost 4 bases, J lost 6 bases, and 6 bases stayed unmatched. This chain's CDR3 is CASSVEGAPNEQFF. CDR3 coding DNA: TGTGCCAGCAGTGTAGAGGGGGCCCCCAATGAGCAGTTCTTC.

The chain recombines TRBV11-3 with TRBJ2-3, with 8 bases lining up with TRBD2. This CDR3 region has 17 residues. The germline gives CDR1 SGHNT, CDR2 YENEEA. With V trimmed by 1 base and J by 5 bases, 11 bases remained unmatched. In DNA form, the CDR3 reads TGTGCCAGCAGCTTAGCCTCCCCCGGGGGGGCAAAAGATACGCAGTATTTT. Translating it yields CASSLASPGGAKDTQYF.

This clonotype was observed a few times. The V gene is TRBV11-2, the J gene TRBJ1-5; 7 nucleotides line up with TRBD1. The length of the CDR3 is 15 residues. Germline lookup yields CDR1 SGHAT and CDR2 FQNNGV. The V gene end was trimmed by 2 bases and the J gene end by 7 bases; junction bases not matched to a gene: 8. The CDR3 bases are TGTGCCAGCAGCTTAAGCAGGGCAGGGGGACAGCCCCAGCATTTT. Translating gives CASSLSRAGGQPQHF. Full variable domain (outside the CDR3, taken from reference TRBV11-2 and TRBJ1-5): EAGVAQSPRYKIIEKRQSVAFWCNPISGHATLYWYQQILGQGPKLLIQFQNNGVVDDSQLPKDRFSAERLKGVDSTLKIQPAKLEDSAVYLCASSLSRAGGQPQHFGDGTRLSIL.